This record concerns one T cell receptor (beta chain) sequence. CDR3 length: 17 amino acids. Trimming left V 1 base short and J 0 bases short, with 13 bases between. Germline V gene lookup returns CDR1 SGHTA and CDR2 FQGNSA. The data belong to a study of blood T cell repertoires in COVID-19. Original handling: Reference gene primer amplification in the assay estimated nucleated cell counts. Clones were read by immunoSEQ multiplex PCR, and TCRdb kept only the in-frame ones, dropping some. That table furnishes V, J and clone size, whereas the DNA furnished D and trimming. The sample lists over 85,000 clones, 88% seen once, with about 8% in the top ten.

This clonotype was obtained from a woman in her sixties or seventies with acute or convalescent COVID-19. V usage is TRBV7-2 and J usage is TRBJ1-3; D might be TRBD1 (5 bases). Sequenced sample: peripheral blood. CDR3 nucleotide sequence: TGTGCCAGCAGCTTAGTACAGGCCCAGCTCTCTGGAAACACCATATATTTT. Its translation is CASSLVQAQLSGNTIYF.